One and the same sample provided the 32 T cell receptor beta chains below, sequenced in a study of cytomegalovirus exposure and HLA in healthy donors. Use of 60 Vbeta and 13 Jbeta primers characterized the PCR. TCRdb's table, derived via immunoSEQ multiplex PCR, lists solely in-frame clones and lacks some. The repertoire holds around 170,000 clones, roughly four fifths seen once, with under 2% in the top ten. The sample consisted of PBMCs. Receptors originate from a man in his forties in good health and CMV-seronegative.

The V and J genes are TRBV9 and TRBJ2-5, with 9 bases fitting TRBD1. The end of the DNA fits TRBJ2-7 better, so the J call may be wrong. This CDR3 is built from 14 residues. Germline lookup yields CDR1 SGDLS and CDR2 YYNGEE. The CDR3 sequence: CASSVGTGIYEQYF. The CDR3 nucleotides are TGTGCCAGCAGCGTGGGGACAGGGATCTACGAGCAGTACTTC.

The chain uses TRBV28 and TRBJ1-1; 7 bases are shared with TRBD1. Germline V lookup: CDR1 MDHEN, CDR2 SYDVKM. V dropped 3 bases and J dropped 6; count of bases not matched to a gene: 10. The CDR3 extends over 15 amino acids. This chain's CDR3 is CASSFELRGQAEAFF. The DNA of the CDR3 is TGTGCCAGCAGTTTTGAGCTTAGGGGGCAGGCTGAAGCTTTCTTT.

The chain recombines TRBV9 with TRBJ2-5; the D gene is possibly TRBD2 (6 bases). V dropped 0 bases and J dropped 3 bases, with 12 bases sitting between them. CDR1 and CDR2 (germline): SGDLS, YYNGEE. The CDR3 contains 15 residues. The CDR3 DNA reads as TGTGCCAGCAGCGTAGAGGGGACTTCCGAAGAGACCCAGTACTTC. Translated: CASSVEGTSEETQYF.

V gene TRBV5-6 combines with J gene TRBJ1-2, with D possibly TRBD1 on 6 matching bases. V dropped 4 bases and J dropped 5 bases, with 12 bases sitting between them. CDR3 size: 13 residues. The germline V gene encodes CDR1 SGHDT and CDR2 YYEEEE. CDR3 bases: TGTGCCAGCAGCGTCGGGACATCATATGGCTACACCTTC. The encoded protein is CASSVGTSYGYTF.

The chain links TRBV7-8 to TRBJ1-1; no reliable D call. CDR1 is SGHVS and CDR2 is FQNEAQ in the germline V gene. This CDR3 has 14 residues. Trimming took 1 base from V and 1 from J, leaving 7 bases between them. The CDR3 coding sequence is TGTGCCAGCAGCTTAGGGTCAGAGAACACTGAAGCTTTCTTT. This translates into CASSLGSENTEAFF.

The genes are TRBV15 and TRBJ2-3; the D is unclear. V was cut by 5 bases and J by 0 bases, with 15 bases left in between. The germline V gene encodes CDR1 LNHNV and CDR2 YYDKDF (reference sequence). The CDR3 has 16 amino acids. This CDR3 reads CATSEPRLFSTDTQYF. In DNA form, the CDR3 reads TGTGCCACCAGCGAGCCCAGACTGTTCAGCACAGATACGCAGTATTTT.

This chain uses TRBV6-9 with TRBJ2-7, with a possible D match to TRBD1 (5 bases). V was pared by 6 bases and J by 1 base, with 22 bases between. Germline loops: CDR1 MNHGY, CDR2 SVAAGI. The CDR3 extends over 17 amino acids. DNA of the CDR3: TGTGCCAGCAGGGTGGAACATACAGGTGAGGTTTCCTACGAGCAGTACTTC. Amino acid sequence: CASRVEHTGEVSYEQYF.

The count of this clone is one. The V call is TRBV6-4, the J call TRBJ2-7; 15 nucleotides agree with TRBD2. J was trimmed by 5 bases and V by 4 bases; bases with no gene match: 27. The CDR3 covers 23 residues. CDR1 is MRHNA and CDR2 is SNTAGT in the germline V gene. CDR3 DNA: TGTGCCAGCAGTGCCTCAACCAGGACTAGCGGGAGGGCCTCGGGGGCTTCGGGTCACGAGCAGTACGTC. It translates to CASSASTRTSGRASGASGHEQYV.

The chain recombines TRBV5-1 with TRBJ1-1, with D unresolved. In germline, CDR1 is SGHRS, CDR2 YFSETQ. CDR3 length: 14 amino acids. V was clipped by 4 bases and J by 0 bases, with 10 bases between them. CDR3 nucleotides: TGCGCCAGCAGCGTGCAAGCCATGAACACTGAAGCTTTCTTT. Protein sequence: CASSVQAMNTEAFF. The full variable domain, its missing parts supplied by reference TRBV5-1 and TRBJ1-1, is KAGVTQTPRYLIKTRGQQVTLSCSPISGHRSVSWYQQTPGQGLQFLFEYFSETQRNKGNFPGRFSGRQFSNSRSEMNVSTLELGDSALYLCASSVQAMNTEAFFGQGTRLTVV.

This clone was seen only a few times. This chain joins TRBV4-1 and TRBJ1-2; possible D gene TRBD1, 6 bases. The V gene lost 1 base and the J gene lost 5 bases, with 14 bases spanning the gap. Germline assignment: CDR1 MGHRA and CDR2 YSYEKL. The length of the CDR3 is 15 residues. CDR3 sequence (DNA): TGCGCCAGCAGCCAAGTTCCAGGGGCAGAATATGGCTACACCTTC. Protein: CASSQVPGAEYGYTF.

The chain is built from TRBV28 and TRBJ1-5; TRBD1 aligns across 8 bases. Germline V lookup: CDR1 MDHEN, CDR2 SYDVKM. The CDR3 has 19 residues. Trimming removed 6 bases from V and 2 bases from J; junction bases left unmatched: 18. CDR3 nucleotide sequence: TGTGCCAGCAGCCCGATCACAGGGGGTCTAAACTCGGGCAATCAGCCCCAGCATTTT. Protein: CASSPITGGLNSGNQPQHF.

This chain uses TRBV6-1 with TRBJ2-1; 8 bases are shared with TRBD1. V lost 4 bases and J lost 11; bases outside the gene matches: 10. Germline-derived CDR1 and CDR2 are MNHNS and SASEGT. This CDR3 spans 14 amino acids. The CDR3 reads CASSATGAGSQQFF. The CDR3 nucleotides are TGTGCCAGCAGTGCGACAGGGGCAGGGAGTCAGCAGTTCTTC.

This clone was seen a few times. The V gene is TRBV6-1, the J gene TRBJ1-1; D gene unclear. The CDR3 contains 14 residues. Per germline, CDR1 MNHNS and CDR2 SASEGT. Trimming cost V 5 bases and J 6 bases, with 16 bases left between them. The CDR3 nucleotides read TGTGCCAGCAGTAACCTTATCGCGATCCCTGAAGCTTTCTTT. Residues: CASSNLIAIPEAFF.

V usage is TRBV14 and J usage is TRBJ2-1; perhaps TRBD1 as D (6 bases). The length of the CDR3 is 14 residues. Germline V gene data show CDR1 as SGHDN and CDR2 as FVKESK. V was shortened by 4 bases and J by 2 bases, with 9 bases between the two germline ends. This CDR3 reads CASSPGHPYNEQFF. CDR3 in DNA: TGTGCCAGCAGCCCGGGACACCCCTACAATGAGCAGTTCTTC.

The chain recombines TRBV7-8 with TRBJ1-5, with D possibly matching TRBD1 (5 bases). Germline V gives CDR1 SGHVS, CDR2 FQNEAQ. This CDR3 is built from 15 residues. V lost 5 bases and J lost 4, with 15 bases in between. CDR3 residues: CASSSYRDLNQPQHF. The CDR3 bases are TGTGCCAGCAGCAGCTACCGGGACTTAAATCAGCCCCAGCATTTT.

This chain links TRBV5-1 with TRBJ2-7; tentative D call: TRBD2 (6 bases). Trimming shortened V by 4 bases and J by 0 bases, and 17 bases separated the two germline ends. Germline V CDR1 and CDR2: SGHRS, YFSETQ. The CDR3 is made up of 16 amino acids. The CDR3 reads CASSPSIAANSYEQYF. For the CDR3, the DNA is TGCGCCAGCAGCCCAAGTATAGCGGCAAACTCCTACGAGCAGTACTTC.

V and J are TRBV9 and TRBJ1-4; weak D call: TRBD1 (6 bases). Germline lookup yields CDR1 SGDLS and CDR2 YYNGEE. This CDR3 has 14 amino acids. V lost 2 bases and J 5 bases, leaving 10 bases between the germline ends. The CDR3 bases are TGTGCCAGCAGCGTCGGGACACAAAATGAAAAACTGTTTTTT. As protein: CASSVGTQNEKLFF.

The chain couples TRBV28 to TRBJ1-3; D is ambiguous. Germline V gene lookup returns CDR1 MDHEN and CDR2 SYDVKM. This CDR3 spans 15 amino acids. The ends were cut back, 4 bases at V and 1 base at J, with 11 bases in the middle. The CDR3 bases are TGTGCCAGCAGTTCTTTAGAGACTTCTGGAAACACCATATATTTT. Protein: CASSSLETSGNTIYF.

For the CDR3, the DNA is TGTGCCAAGGGGACTAGCGGCAACTCCTACGAGCAGTACTTC. As protein: CAKGTSGNSYEQYF. J is TRBJ2-7 and V is TRBV2; 11 nucleotides match TRBD2. Germline V gives CDR1 SNHLY, CDR2 FYNNEI. The CDR3 covers 14 residues. V lost 10 bases and J lost 0; bases outside the gene matches: 5.

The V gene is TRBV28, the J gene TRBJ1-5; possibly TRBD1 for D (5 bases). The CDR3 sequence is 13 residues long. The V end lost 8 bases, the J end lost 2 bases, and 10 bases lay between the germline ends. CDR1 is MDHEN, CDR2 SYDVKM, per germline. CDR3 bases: TGTGCCAGCGGGGGGTATGGCAATCAGCCCCAGCATTTT. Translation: CASGGYGNQPQHF.

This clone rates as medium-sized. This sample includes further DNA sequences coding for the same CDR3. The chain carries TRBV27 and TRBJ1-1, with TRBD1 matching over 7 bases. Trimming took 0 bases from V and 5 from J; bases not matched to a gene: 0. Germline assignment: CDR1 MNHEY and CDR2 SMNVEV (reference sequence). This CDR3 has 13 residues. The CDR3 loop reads CASSLSTGTEAFF. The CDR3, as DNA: TGTGCCAGCAGTTTATCGACAGGGACTGAAGCTTTCTTT.

Here the CDR3 DNA reads TGTGCCAGCAGAATAGTAGGAGGGAACACTGAAGCTTTCTTT. Translating gives CASRIVGGNTEAFF. The chain carries TRBV6-5 and TRBJ1-1, with D unresolved. Germline CDR1 is MNHEY and CDR2 is SVGAGI. V lost 6 bases and J lost 1, with 12 bases in between. The CDR3 spans 14 residues.

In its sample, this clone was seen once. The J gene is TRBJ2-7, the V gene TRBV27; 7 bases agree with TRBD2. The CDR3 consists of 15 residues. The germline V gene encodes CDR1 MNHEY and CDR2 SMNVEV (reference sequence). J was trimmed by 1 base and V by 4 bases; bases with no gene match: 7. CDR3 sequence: CASSSLAEHSYEQYV. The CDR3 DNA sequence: TGTGCCAGCAGTTCGCTAGCGGAACATTCCTACGAGCAGTACGTC.

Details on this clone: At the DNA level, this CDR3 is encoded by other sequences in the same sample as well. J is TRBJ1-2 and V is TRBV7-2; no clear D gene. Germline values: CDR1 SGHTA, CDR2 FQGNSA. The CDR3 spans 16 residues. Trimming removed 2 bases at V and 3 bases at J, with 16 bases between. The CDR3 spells CASSLIGNRPYYGYTF. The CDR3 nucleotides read TGTGCCAGCAGCTTAATCGGAAACAGACCCTACTATGGCTACACCTTC.

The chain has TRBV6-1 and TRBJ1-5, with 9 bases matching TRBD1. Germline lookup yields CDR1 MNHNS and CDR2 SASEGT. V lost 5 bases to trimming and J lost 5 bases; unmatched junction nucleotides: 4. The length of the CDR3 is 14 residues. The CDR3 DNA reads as TGTGCCAGCAGTCCCGACAGGGGGTATCAGCCCCAGCATTTT. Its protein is CASSPDRGYQPQHF.

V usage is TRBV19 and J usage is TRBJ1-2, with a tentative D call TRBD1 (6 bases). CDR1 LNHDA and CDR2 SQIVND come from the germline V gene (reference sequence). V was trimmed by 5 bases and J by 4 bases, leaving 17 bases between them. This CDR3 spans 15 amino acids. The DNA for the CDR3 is TGTGCCAGTAGTGTCCAGGGGAATAGTGGCTATGGCTACACCTTC. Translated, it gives CASSVQGNSGYGYTF.

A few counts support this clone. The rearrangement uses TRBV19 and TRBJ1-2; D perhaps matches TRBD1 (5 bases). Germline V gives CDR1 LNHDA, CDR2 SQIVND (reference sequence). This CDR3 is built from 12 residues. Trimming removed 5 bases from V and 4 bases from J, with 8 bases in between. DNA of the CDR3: TGTGCCAGTAGTCCTGACAGCTATGGCTACACCTTC. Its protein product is CASSPDSYGYTF.

The CDR3 DNA reads as TGTGCCAGTAGTATCCTCCTAGCGGGAGGCTCAGATACGCAGTATTTT. Translating it yields CASSILLAGGSDTQYF. J is TRBJ2-3 and V is TRBV19, with TRBD2 matching 11 bases. The V and J ends lost 3 bases and 4 bases, in that order; junction bases with no gene match: 6. CDR1 LNHDA and CDR2 SQIVND come from the germline V gene (reference sequence). This CDR3 is 16 amino acids long.

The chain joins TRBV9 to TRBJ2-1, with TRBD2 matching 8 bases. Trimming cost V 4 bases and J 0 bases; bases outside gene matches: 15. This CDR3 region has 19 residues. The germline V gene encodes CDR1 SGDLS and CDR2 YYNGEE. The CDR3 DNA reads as TGTGCCAGCAGCATAACACTACTAGCGGAACCTCCCTCCTACAATGAGCAGTTCTTC. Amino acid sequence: CASSITLLAEPPSYNEQFF.

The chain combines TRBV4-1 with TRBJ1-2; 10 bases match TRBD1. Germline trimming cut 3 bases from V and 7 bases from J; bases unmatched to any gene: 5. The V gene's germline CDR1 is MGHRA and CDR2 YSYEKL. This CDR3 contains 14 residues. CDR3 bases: TGCGCCAGCAGCCAGGACAGGGGGGTAGGTGGCTACACCTTC. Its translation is CASSQDRGVGGYTF.

The DNA of the CDR3 is TGCAGCGTGAGGGGTACTAGCGGGGTTAGCACAGATACGCAGTATTTT. Translated, it gives CSVRGTSGVSTDTQYF. The gene calls are TRBV29-1 and TRBJ2-3, with 10 positions matching TRBD2. Trimming at V came to 6 bases and at J to 0 bases, leaving 9 bases not matched to a gene. In germline, CDR1 is SQVTM, CDR2 ANQGSEA. The CDR3 totals 16 residues.

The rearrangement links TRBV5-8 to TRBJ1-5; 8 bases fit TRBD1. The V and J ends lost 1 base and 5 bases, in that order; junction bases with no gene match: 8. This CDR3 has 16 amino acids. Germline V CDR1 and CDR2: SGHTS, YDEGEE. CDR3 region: CASSLYGTGEYQPQHF. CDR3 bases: TGTGCCAGCAGCTTGTACGGGACAGGAGAATATCAGCCCCAGCATTTT. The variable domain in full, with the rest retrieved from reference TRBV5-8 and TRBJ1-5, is EAGVTQSPTHLIKTRGQQATLRCSPISGHTSVYWYQQALGLGLQFLLWYDEGEERNRGNFPPRFSGRQFPNYSSELNVNALELEDSALYLCASSLYGTGEYQPQHFGDGTRLSIL.